These T cell receptor beta chains were read from a single sample in a study of blood T cells in healthy people across ages. TCRdb reanalysed the 5' RACE reads using MiXCR and keeps one entry per CDR3 protein. Of 1.5 million to 1.9 million distinct CDR3 sequences in the sample, roughly 43% were seen once. Sequenced: blood. The receptor source for this set is a woman aged 18-29 years in good health. The CDR3 runs from the conserved cysteine through the conserved F or W. D genes are given only for firm matches. A row's size may be missing; if present it is once, few, many or a size class.

clone_size	d_call	v_call	j_call	cdr3_aa	cdr3_nt
NA	TRBD2	TRBV11-1	TRBJ2-3	CASSSPSGRGGSGVVTDTQYF	TGTGCCAGCAGCAGCCCTAGCGGGAGAGGGGGGAGTGGAGTCGTCACAGATACGCAGTATTTT
few	TRBD2	TRBV28	TRBJ2-7	CASSLWAAGSSYEQYF	TGTGCCAGCAGTTTATGGGCAGCGGGAAGCTCCTACGAGCAGTACTTC
NA	NA	TRBV20-1	TRBJ1-2	CSARDVNRAPGYGYTF	TGCAGTGCTAGAGACGTTAACAGGGCTCCAGGCTATGGCTACACCTTC
few	TRBD2	TRBV11-1	TRBJ2-1	CASSSGVLSHQRDQWYNEQFF	TGTGCCAGCAGTAGCGGGGTATTGTCTCACCAACGGGACCAGTGGTACAATGAGCAGTTCTTC
few	NA	TRBV11-2	TRBJ2-1	CASSPHNYNEQFF	TGTGCCAGCAGCCCTCACAACTACAATGAGCAGTTCTTC
NA	NA	TRBV28	TRBJ1-5	CASRGHPIQPQHF	TGTGCCAGCAGGGGGCACCCGATTCAGCCCCAGCATTTT
NA	NA	TRBV5-1	TRBJ2-5	CASSLVLGDRETQYF	TGCGCCAGCAGCTTGGTGTTGGGGGACCGGGAGACCCAGTACTTC
NA	TRBD2	TRBV20-1	TRBJ2-1	CSAIASGRFYSEQFF	TGCAGTGCTATCGCTAGCGGGAGATTCTACAGTGAGCAGTTCTTC
many	NA	TRBV7-2	TRBJ2-3	CASSWGADTQYF	TGTGCCAGCAGTTGGGGGGCAGATACGCAGTATTTT
NA	NA	TRBV3-1	TRBJ1-4	CASSQEDRLNEKLFF	TGTGCCAGCAGCCAAGAGGACAGATTAAATGAAAAACTGTTTTTT
NA	NA	TRBV7-2	TRBJ2-2	CASSWLAEAGELFF	TGTGCCAGCAGCTGGCTAGCCGAGGCCGGGGAGCTGTTTTTT
few	NA	TRBV7-9	TRBJ1-4	CASSLRRGEGEKLFF	TGTGCCAGCAGCCTCAGGCGGGGAGAGGGAGAAAAACTGTTTTTT
NA	NA	TRBV4-1	TRBJ1-5	CASSQPSENQPRHF	TGCGCCAGCAGCCAACCCAGCGAAAACCAGCCCCGGCATTTT
few	NA	TRBV21-1	TRBJ2-1	CASSKATLLHTYNEQFF	TGTGCCAGCAGCAAAGCTACGTTGTTACACACCTACAATGAGCAGTTCTTC
NA	NA	TRBV5-6	TRBJ2-1	CASSFSPREQFF	TGTGCCAGCAGCTTTAGCCCTCGTGAGCAGTTCTTC
NA	TRBD1	TRBV7-2	TRBJ1-2	CASSLGDRVEGYTF	TGTGCCAGCAGCTTAGGGGACAGGGTGGAGGGCTACACCTTC
few	TRBD2	TRBV29-1	TRBJ2-3	CSAPELAGNTQYF	TGCAGCGCTCCGGAACTAGCGGGAAATACGCAGTATTTT
once	NA	TRBV4-3	TRBJ1-5	CAGSQAVVNQPQHF	TGCGCCGGCAGCCAAGCAGTGGTCAATCAGCCCCAGCATTTT
NA	NA	TRBV7-7	TRBJ2-5	CASSLREAGEETQYF	TGTGCTAGCAGCTTAAGAGAGGCAGGGGAAGAGACCCAGTACTTC
many	TRBD2	TRBV20-1	TRBJ2-7	CSASGGGYEQYF	TGCAGTGCTAGCGGGGGGGGATACGAGCAGTACTTC
few	NA	TRBV9	TRBJ2-1	CASSLGYSEQFF	TGTGCCAGCAGCCTCGGATATTCCGAGCAGTTCTTC
few	TRBD1	TRBV12-3/TRBV12-4	TRBJ1-2	CASNNPGQGHYGYTF	TGTGCCAGCAACAACCCGGGACAGGGCCACTATGGCTACACCTTC
NA	NA	TRBV5-6	TRBJ2-6	CASSPSGQVPSGANVLTF	TGTGCCAGCAGCCCCAGCGGTCAGGTCCCCTCTGGGGCCAACGTCCTGACTTTC
NA	NA	TRBV3-1	TRBJ1-2	CASSQSLRYGYTF	TGTGCCAGCAGCCAAAGTCTTCGGTATGGCTACACCTTC
NA	NA	TRBV20-1	TRBJ2-6	CSAPPPRSGANVLTF	TGCAGTGCGCCCCCTCCCCGCTCTGGGGCCAACGTCCTGACTTTC
NA	TRBD1	TRBV20-1	TRBJ2-7	CSARTGRNYGQYF	TGCAGTGCCCGGACAGGGAGGAATTACGGGCAGTACTTC
NA	NA	TRBV29-1	TRBJ1-1	CSGTGNTEAFF	TGCAGCGGCACAGGGAACACTGAAGCTTTCTTT
NA	TRBD1	TRBV5-8	TRBJ1-5	CASSSWTGKGNQPQHF	TGTGCCAGCAGCTCTTGGACAGGGAAGGGCAATCAGCCCCAGCATTTT
many	NA	TRBV7-2	TRBJ2-1	CASSSRTGSSYNEQFF	TGTGCCAGCAGCTCAAGGACTGGAAGCTCCTACAATGAGCAGTTCTTC
NA	NA	TRBV4-1	TRBJ2-3	CASSQDPDGGSTDTQYF	TGCGCCAGCAGCCAAGATCCAGACGGGGGCAGCACAGATACGCAGTATTTT
once	NA	TRBV18	TRBJ1-1	CASSPPGSGWRTEAFF	TGTGCCAGCTCACCACCGGGCTCAGGGTGGAGAACTGAAGCTTTCTTT
NA	TRBD2	TRBV14	TRBJ2-1	CASSRRLAEGLGNEQFF	TGTGCCAGCAGCCGGAGACTAGCGGAGGGACTGGGGAATGAGCAGTTCTTC
NA	NA	TRBV20-1	TRBJ2-6	CSASHLGAGANVLTF	TGCAGTGCTAGCCATTTGGGAGCTGGGGCCAACGTCCTGACTTTC
few	NA	TRBV4-1	TRBJ1-5	CASSQVTGVNQPQHF	TGCGCCAGCAGCCAAGTGACAGGAGTCAATCAGCCCCAGCATTTT
NA	NA	TRBV20-1	TRBJ2-5	CSALRDSTYNEQYF	TGCAGTGCTCTGCGGGACAGTACCTACAATGAGCAGTACTTC
few	TRBD1	TRBV6-2/TRBV6-3	TRBJ1-5	CASRPQGRHLSNQPQHF	TGTGCCAGCAGACCACAGGGGCGCCACCTTAGCAATCAGCCCCAGCATTTT
NA	TRBD2	TRBV20-1	TRBJ2-7	CSARDRGSRYEQYF	TGCAGTGCTAGAGATCGCGGGAGTAGATACGAGCAGTACTTC
few	NA	TRBV20-1	TRBJ1-4	CSARVRRDEKLFF	TGCAGTGCTAGAGTCAGGAGAGATGAAAAACTGTTTTTT
NA	TRBD1	TRBV7-9	TRBJ1-2	CASSKDRGGLGYTF	TGTGCCAGCAGCAAGGACAGGGGCGGTTTAGGCTACACCTTC
NA	NA	TRBV7-8	TRBJ2-7	CASSLGPDRSYEQYF	TGTGCCAGCAGCTTAGGGCCAGACAGGTCCTACGAGCAGTACTTC
many	NA	TRBV4-1	TRBJ2-7	CASSQDDRPREQYF	TGCGCCAGCAGCCAAGACGACAGACCAAGGGAGCAGTACTTC
few	NA	TRBV7-9	TRBJ2-5	CASSLELGTTETQYF	TGTGCCAGCAGCTTAGAATTAGGGACCACGGAGACCCAGTACTTC
few	NA	TRBV29-1	TRBJ1-2	CSVEPNGYGYTF	TGCAGCGTTGAACCAAACGGCTATGGCTACACCTTC
NA	NA	TRBV6-2/TRBV6-3	TRBJ1-1	CASSHFMGLMNTEAFF	TGTGCCAGCAGTCACTTCATGGGACTTATGAACACTGAAGCTTTCTTT
few	TRBD1	TRBV29-1	TRBJ1-2	CSVGGTGGESKSYGYTF	TGCAGCGTCGGAGGGACAGGGGGCGAATCTAAGAGCTATGGCTACACCTTC